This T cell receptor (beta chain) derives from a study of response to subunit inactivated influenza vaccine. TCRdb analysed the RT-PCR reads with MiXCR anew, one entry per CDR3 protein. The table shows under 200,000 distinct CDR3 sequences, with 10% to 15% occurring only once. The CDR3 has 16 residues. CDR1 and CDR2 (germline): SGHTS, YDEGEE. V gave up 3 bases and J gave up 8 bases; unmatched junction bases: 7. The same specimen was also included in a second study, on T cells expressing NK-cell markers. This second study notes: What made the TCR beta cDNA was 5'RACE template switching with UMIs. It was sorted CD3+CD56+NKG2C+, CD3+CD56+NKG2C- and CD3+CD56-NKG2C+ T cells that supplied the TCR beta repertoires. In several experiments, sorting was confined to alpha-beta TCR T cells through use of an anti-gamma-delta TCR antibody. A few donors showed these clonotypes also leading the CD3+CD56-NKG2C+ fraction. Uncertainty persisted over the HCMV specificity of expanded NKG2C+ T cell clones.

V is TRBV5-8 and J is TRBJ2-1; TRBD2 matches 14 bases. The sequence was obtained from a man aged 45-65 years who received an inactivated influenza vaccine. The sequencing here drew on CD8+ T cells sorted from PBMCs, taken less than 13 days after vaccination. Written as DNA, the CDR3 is TGTGCCAGCAGCTACTCCTCGGGACTAGCGGGAGATGAGCAGTTCTTC. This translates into CASSYSSGLAGDEQFF.